Here is one TCR beta chain with its context. The assay was immunoSEQ multiplex PCR, and TCRdb's table has in-frame clones only and misses some. The sample has 55,000 to 75,000 clones, around 87% seen once. The entry originates in a study of control samples from healthy donors and cancer patients. The CDR3 spans 12 residues. Germline loops: CDR1 MDHEN, CDR2 SYDVKM. V shed 4 bases and J shed 10 bases, with 12 bases lying between them. Sequenced sample: PBMCs. The chain joins TRBV28 to TRBJ2-3; D might be TRBD1 (6 bases). The sequence was collected from a woman in her 50s with head and neck cancer. The CDR3 region is CASSSGELPQYF. CDR3 DNA sequence: TGTGCCAGCAGTTCAGGGGAGTTGCCGCAGTATTTT.